This TCR beta chain was sequenced in a study of post-analysis software for immune sequencing data. Study-wide context: Included courses were relapsing-remitting and secondary progressive multiple sclerosis; progressive-relapsing multiple sclerosis was also included. Overall study findings and caveats: Patients had higher frequencies than controls of roughly 5 TRBV segments, including TRBV5-6, TRBV5-1 and TRBV20-1. The authors found that F measure strongly co-clustered same-batch samples. Multiple sclerosis patients showed significantly lower normalized Chao1 diversity than controls did.

As regards this clonotype: Its antigen is unidentified.

V trimming: 1 base; J trimming: 4 bases; junction bases outside the gene matches: 6. The CDR3 has 15 amino acids. CDR1 SGHAT and CDR2 FQDESV come from the germline V gene (reference sequence). Every TCR beta cDNA library bore unique molecular identifiers. Input of about 0.9 to 10 million T cells yielded 500,000 to 650,000 cDNA molecules. From the PCR reads, TCRdb called clonotypes with MiXCR, one entry per CDR3 protein. Found here are approximately 570,000 distinct CDR3 sequences, 44% of them singletons; the top ten hold roughly 1.7%. The chain couples TRBV11-1 to TRBJ1-1; TRBD1 matches at 7 bases. The sequenced material came from blood. This TCR came from a girl aged 5-17 years with multiple sclerosis. CDR3 loop: CASSLEIQGSTEAFF. The DNA of the CDR3 is TGTGCCAGCAGCTTAGAAATACAGGGGAGCACTGAAGCTTTCTTT.